These 17 T cell receptor beta chains originate from one sample sequenced in a study of shared clonotypes between healthy human individuals. The protocol was immunoSEQ multiplex PCR, while the TCRdb copy is restricted to in-frame clones and leaves out a portion. The data contain about 2 million clones, about 95% of them singletons. The naive CD8 fraction comprised CD45RO-negative cells positively selected for CCR7 and excluded terminally differentiated effector memory CD45RA+ cells. Sequencing input: naive CD8+ T cells sorted from blood. These receptor sequences come from a man between 18 and 29 years old in good health.

The chain links TRBV11-2 to TRBJ2-7; D is unclear. Germline V lookup: CDR1 SGHAT, CDR2 FQNNGV. The CDR3 has 14 residues. The V and J ends lost 1 base and 3 bases respectively, with 10 bases between them. The CDR3 reads CASSLGDEVYEQYF. CDR3 nucleotide sequence: TGTGCCAGCAGCTTAGGCGATGAAGTCTACGAGCAGTACTTC.

The CDR3 nucleotides are TGTGCCAGCAGCTTAGATATGGCGGGCGCAGATACGCAGTATTTT. Encoded protein: CASSLDMAGADTQYF. This chain uses TRBV7-9 with TRBJ2-3; a possible D gene is TRBD2 (5 bases). With 1 base removed from V and 4 bases from J, the gap between germline ends came to 12 bases. This CDR3 is 15 amino acids long. Germline CDR1 and CDR2: SEHNR and FQNEAQ (reference sequence).

The V call is TRBV28, the J call TRBJ2-5; 9 bases map to TRBD1. The ends lost 5 bases at V and 0 bases at J; junction bases unmatched: 7. Germline V gives CDR1 MDHEN, CDR2 SYDVKM. The CDR3 extends over 16 amino acids. CDR3: CASSPARDRDQETQYF. CDR3 in DNA: TGTGCCAGCAGTCCTGCCAGGGACAGGGACCAAGAGACCCAGTACTTC. Variable domain in full (rest from reference TRBV28 and TRBJ2-5): DVKVTQSSRYLVKRTGEKVFLECVQDMDHENMFWYRQDPGLGLRLIYFSYDVKMKEKGDIPEGYSVSREKKERFSLILESASTNQTSMYLCASSPARDRDQETQYFGPGTRLLVL.

Turning to this clone: The junction departs from the called germline gene at one end, perhaps through a read error. The gene calls are TRBV5-4 and TRBJ1-2, with 8 bases lining up with TRBD1. CDR1 and CDR2 from the germline V gene are SGHNT and YYREEE (reference sequence). There are 17 residues in the CDR3. The CDR3 DNA is TGCGCCAGCAGCCAAGGAACCGGGACAGGCTATAACTATGGCTACACCTTC. This encodes CASSQGTGTGYNYGYTF. The whole variable domain, remainder taken from reference TRBV5-4 and TRBJ1-2, is ETGVTQSPTHLIKTRGQQVTLRCSSQSGHNTVSWYQQALGQGPQFIFQYYREEENGRGNFPPRFSGLQFPNYSSELNVNALELDDSALYLCASSQGTGTGYNYGYTFGSGTRLTVV.

The rearrangement links TRBV5-4 to TRBJ2-2; D unresolved. V lost 7 bases to trimming and J lost 3 bases, with 10 bases between them. Germline V gene lookup returns CDR1 SGHNT and CDR2 YYREEE (reference sequence). The CDR3 runs 13 residues. DNA of the CDR3: TGTGCCAGCCCGAGTCGCGACACCGGGGAGCTGTTTTTT. It translates to CASPSRDTGELFF.

The rearrangement links TRBV27 to TRBJ2-1; 9 bases line up with TRBD2. CDR1 is MNHEY, CDR2 SMNVEV, per germline (reference sequence). The CDR3 runs to 16 residues. With 2 bases clipped from V and 6 bases from J, the junction kept 8 bases outside the gene matches. The CDR3 here is CASSLLGLAIGNEQFF. The CDR3 DNA reads as TGTGCCAGCAGTTTACTGGGACTAGCAATCGGCAATGAGCAGTTCTTC.

The chain employs TRBV5-4 and TRBJ2-7, with TRBD2 matching over 11 bases. CDR3 length: 17 amino acids. J was trimmed by 7 bases and V by 4 bases; bases with no gene match: 16. Germline V gene sequence: CDR1 SGHNT, CDR2 YYREEE (reference sequence). The CDR3 here is CASSDPPGTSGIIEQYF. For the CDR3, the DNA is TGTGCCAGCAGCGATCCCCCCGGGACTAGCGGAATTATAGAGCAGTACTTC. Full variable domain (outside the CDR3, taken from reference TRBV5-4 and TRBJ2-7): ETGVTQSPTHLIKTRGQQVTLRCSSQSGHNTVSWYQQALGQGPQFIFQYYREEENGRGNFPPRFSGLQFPNYSSELNVNALELDDSALYLCASSDPPGTSGIIEQYFGPGTRLTVT.

The chain recombines TRBV7-9 with TRBJ2-7, with 9 bases matching TRBD1. The CDR3 loop spans 17 amino acids. V lost 5 bases and J lost 6; bases outside the gene matches: 17. Germline V CDR1 and CDR2: SEHNR, FQNEAQ (reference sequence). As DNA, the CDR3 is TGTGCCAGCAGCCACCCCGCCCCGGGACAGGGTAATGTCGAGCAGTACTTC. This gives the protein CASSHPAPGQGNVEQYF.

As regards this clone: A much bigger clone sits one base away, suggesting this may be a read error. This rearrangement joins TRBV25-1 to TRBJ1-1; TRBD1 might be the D (5 bases). The germline V gene has CDR1 MGHDK and CDR2 SYGVNS. The CDR3 is 13 amino acids. V lost 6 bases and J 3 bases, leaving 11 bases between the germline ends. The CDR3 loop is CASSFGGDTEAFF. The CDR3 DNA reads TGTGCCAGCAGCTTCGGGGGGGACACTGAAGCTTTCTTT.

The chain recombines TRBV15 with TRBJ2-3; D unresolved. Germline V gives CDR1 LNHNV, CDR2 YYDKDF (reference sequence). The CDR3 covers 16 residues. With 4 bases removed from V and 0 bases from J, the gap between germline ends came to 14 bases. The CDR3 here is CATSNSLSISTDTQYF. Here the CDR3 DNA reads TGTGCCACCAGCAATTCGTTGAGCATTAGCACAGATACGCAGTATTTT.

The chain has TRBV27 and TRBJ1-5; TRBD1 matches at 8 bases. Trimming cost V 4 bases and J 4 bases; bases outside gene matches: 3. The CDR3 runs to 14 residues. Germline CDR1 reads MNHEY; CDR2 reads SMNVEV (reference sequence). CDR3 region: CASSSDRVNQPQHF. The CDR3 nucleotides read TGTGCCAGCAGTTCGGACAGGGTAAATCAGCCCCAGCATTTT.

This rearrangement joins TRBV11-2 to TRBJ1-1; D remains unclear. This CDR3 contains 14 residues. Per germline, CDR1 SGHAT and CDR2 FQNNGV. Trimming cost V 1 base and J 8 bases, with 14 bases left between them. CDR3 in amino acids: CASSLAMGGWEAFF. The CDR3 DNA is TGTGCCAGCAGCTTAGCTATGGGCGGATGGGAAGCTTTCTTT. The complete variable domain, with remaining parts taken from reference TRBV11-2 and TRBJ1-1, reads EAGVAQSPRYKIIEKRQSVAFWCNPISGHATLYWYQQILGQGPKLLIQFQNNGVVDDSQLPKDRFSAERLKGVDSTLKIQPAKLEDSAVYLCASSLAMGGWEAFFGQGTRLTVV.

The chain links TRBV30 to TRBJ2-3; 10 nucleotides line up with TRBD2. The length of the CDR3 is 15 residues. The V gene end was trimmed by 4 bases and the J gene end by 5 bases; junction bases not matched to a gene: 9. CDR1 and CDR2 (germline): GTSNPN, SVGIG (reference sequence). CDR3 region: CAWTASGSSLDTQYF. The DNA for the CDR3 is TGTGCCTGGACGGCTAGCGGGAGTTCGTTAGATACGCAGTATTTT.

This chain joins TRBV6-5 and TRBJ2-2, with a weak D call TRBD1 (5 bases). This CDR3 region has 11 residues. Per the germline V gene, CDR1 is MNHEY and CDR2 is SVGAGI. Trimming removed 9 bases at V and 6 bases at J, with 8 bases between. The CDR3 sequence: CASMTAGELFF. CDR3 bases: TGTGCCAGTATGACAGCCGGGGAGCTGTTTTTT.

V is TRBV28 and J is TRBJ2-5; 7 positions match TRBD1. This CDR3 comprises 13 residues. V dropped 6 bases and J dropped 2; count of bases not matched to a gene: 3. The germline CDR1 and CDR2 sequences are MDHEN and SYDVKM. In nucleotides, the CDR3 is TGTGCCAGCAGCTCCAGGGGGCAAGAGACCCAGTACTTC. Protein: CASSSRGQETQYF.

This sequence joins TRBV27 and TRBJ1-1; a weak D match, TRBD1 (5 bases). Trimming removed 6 bases at V and 1 base at J, with 21 bases between. Germline V gene lookup returns CDR1 MNHEY and CDR2 SMNVEV (reference sequence). The CDR3 spans 17 residues. CDR3: CASSFQGETEKNTEAFF. DNA of the CDR3: TGTGCCAGCAGCTTCCAGGGAGAGACAGAAAAGAACACTGAAGCTTTCTTT.

The genes are TRBV29-1 and TRBJ2-7; 9 nucleotides match TRBD2. The CDR3 runs 14 residues. The V segment lost 8 bases and the J segment 5 bases; nucleotides outside the gene matches: 13. CDR1 is SQVTM and CDR2 is ANQGSEA in the germline V gene. In DNA form, the CDR3 reads TGCAGCACCATTGGGGCGGGAGGGTTCCACGAGCAGTACTTC. Protein product: CSTIGAGGFHEQYF.